A selection of T cell receptor beta chains follows, all from one sample in a study of molecular identifiers for immune sequencing clone quantification. TCRdb reprocessed the PCR reads with MiXCR, giving one entry per CDR3 protein. The sample consists of under 600,000 distinct CDR3 sequences, under 30% of them appearing once. Sample: naive CD8+ T cells from blood, with Jurkat cell RNA spiked in. The receptors originated from a human donor in good health. Some libraries in this study had Jurkat cell RNA spiked in. CDR3s include the opening cysteine and the closing phenylalanine or tryptophan. D genes are given only for firm matches. Clone size is not always given. Where it is, it says once, few, many or a class for expanded clones.

TRBJ1-1	few	NA	TRBV5-4	TGTGCCAGCAGCTGGTTGGCAGCGAACACTGAAGCTTTCTTT	CASSWLAANTEAFF
TRBJ2-7	many	TRBD2	TRBV5-6	TGTGCCAGCAGCCCCGAGCCAGCGGGGGACTACGAGCAGTACTTC	CASSPEPAGDYEQYF
TRBJ1-5	few	NA	TRBV20-1	TGCAGTGCTAGGGTAGCAGGGGATCAGCCCCAGCATTTT	CSARVAGDQPQHF
TRBJ1-5	NA	NA	TRBV4-2	TGTGCCAGCAGCCAAGAGAGGGTCCTCCAGCCCCAGCATTTT	CASSQERVLQPQHF
TRBJ2-7	many	NA	TRBV5-8	TGTGCCAGCAGCTTGGGTCCTCCCGGGGCCTCCTACGAGCAGTACTTC	CASSLGPPGASYEQYF
TRBJ1-1	NA	NA	TRBV6-5	TGTGCCAGCTTGGGACACCCCTTGGCTGAAGCTTTCTTT	CASLGHPLAEAFF
TRBJ1-5	many	TRBD1	TRBV16	TGTGCCAGCAGCCCTCACACAGGGGATCAGCCCCAGCATTTT	CASSPHTGDQPQHF
TRBJ2-7	NA	NA	TRBV28	TGTGCCAGCAGTTTACAGAGGTTTACCTACGAGCAGTACTTC	CASSLQRFTYEQYF
TRBJ1-4	many	TRBD1	TRBV29-1	TGCAGCGTTTTACAGGGGGTTAATGAAAAACTGTTTTTT	CSVLQGVNEKLFF
TRBJ1-4	NA	NA	TRBV9	TGTGCCAGCAGCGGAAGACACGCAACTAATGAAAAACTGTTTTTT	CASSGRHATNEKLFF
TRBJ1-1	few	TRBD1	TRBV4-3	TGCGCCAGCAGCCAAGGCGTAGGACAGGGAGATCTTCTGAACACTGAAGCTTTCTTT	CASSQGVGQGDLLNTEAFF
TRBJ2-1	NA	NA	TRBV7-9	TGTGCCAGCAGCTTATCAATAGTTGAGCAGTTCTTC	CASSLSIVEQFF
TRBJ2-7	many	TRBD2	TRBV6-5	TGTGCCAGCAGTCCTCTCCCCCGACTAGCGCTGTACGAGCAGTACTTC	CASSPLPRLALYEQYF
TRBJ2-7	NA	NA	TRBV15	TGTGCCACCAGCAGAGTTACAGGTTCCTACGAGCAGTACTTC	CATSRVTGSYEQYF
TRBJ1-1	few	TRBD1	TRBV5-5	TGTGCCAGCAGCTTAAGGACAGGGGAGATGATGAACACTGAAGCTTTCTTT	CASSLRTGEMMNTEAFF
TRBJ2-6	few	TRBD1	TRBV9	TGTGCCAGCAGCGTTAGGGACAGGGGGCGCGGGAGCTCTGGGGCCAACGTCCTGACTTTC	CASSVRDRGRGSSGANVLTF
TRBJ1-1	many	NA	TRBV7-3	TGTGCCAGCAGCTTAGAGTGGGGGGCTGAAGCTTTCTTT	CASSLEWGAEAFF
TRBJ2-1	few	NA	TRBV13	TGTGCCAGCAGCTTAGCGATGGGGAATGAGCAGTTCTTC	CASSLAMGNEQFF
TRBJ2-3	NA	TRBD2	TRBV7-2	TGTGCCAGCAGCTACTCGGGGGGGCAGGCCACAGATACGCAGTATTTT	CASSYSGGQATDTQYF
TRBJ2-3	few	TRBD2	TRBV27	TGTGCCAGCAGTACCCTACTAGCGGGGGGGCCGAATGCAGATACGCAGTATTTT	CASSTLLAGGPNADTQYF
TRBJ1-6	NA	NA	TRBV7-9	TGTGCCAGCAGCTTAAACCCAACAGGTTCACCCCTCCACTTT	CASSLNPTGSPLHF
TRBJ1-4	NA	NA	TRBV7-9	TGTGCCAGCAGCTTAGGCCCAGGGCTGGGTGAAAAACTGTTTTTT	CASSLGPGLGEKLFF
TRBJ2-1	many	TRBD2	TRBV7-9	TGTGCCAGCAGCGCTATAACTAGCGGGAGTACCTACAATGAGCAGTTCTTC	CASSAITSGSTYNEQFF
TRBJ2-2	many	NA	TRBV20-1	TGCAGTGCTTCGCGTAGCAACACCGGGGAGCTGTTTTTT	CSASRSNTGELFF
TRBJ2-3	many	TRBD2	TRBV9	TGTGCCAGCAGCGTTAGCGGGGGCACAGATACGCAGTATTTT	CASSVSGGTDTQYF
TRBJ2-3	NA	TRBD2	TRBV4-1	TGCGCCAGCAGCCAAGCGGCTAGCGGGGGAGCAGATACGCAGTATTTT	CASSQAASGGADTQYF
TRBJ2-1	few	NA	TRBV14	TGTGCCAGCAGCCAAGAGGGATACAGGGAGCAGTTCTTC	CASSQEGYREQFF
TRBJ2-2	many	NA	TRBV6-2/TRBV6-3	TGTGCCAGCAGCCTGGGTGACTACCCGAACACCGGGGAGCTGTTTTTT	CASSLGDYPNTGELFF
TRBJ1-1	NA	TRBD1	TRBV30	TGTGCCTGGATCAACAGGGGGACGGCTGAAGCTTTCTTT	CAWINRGTAEAFF
TRBJ2-6	NA	NA	TRBV28	TGTGCCAGCAGTTTACCCACAGTTTTCCCCCTCTCTGGGGCCAACGTCCTGACTTTC	CASSLPTVFPLSGANVLTF
TRBJ1-2	NA	NA	TRBV19	TGTGCCAGTAGTATGGGGGGCGCAGGTGGCTACACCTTC	CASSMGGAGGYTF
TRBJ2-1	NA	NA	TRBV7-6	TGTGCCAGCAGCTTAGCTGGCAATGAGCGGTTCTTC	CASSLAGNERFF
TRBJ2-5	NA	NA	TRBV20-1	TGCAGTGCTAGAGTCCCGGCGAGCCTCCAAGAGACCCAGTACTTC	CSARVPASLQETQYF
TRBJ1-1	many	NA	TRBV19	TGTGCCAGTAGTATGGGGGGATTGAGTGAAGCTTTCTTT	CASSMGGLSEAFF
TRBJ1-4	NA	TRBD1	TRBV11-2	TGTGCCAGCAGCCCTTGGACAGGGTACGGTGAAAAACTGTTTTTT	CASSPWTGYGEKLFF
TRBJ1-4	NA	NA	TRBV7-9	TGTGCCAGCAGCTCCTTGGGGAGGGACGATGAAAAACTGTTTTTT	CASSSLGRDDEKLFF
TRBJ1-1	NA	NA	TRBV28	TGTGCCAGCAGTTTGACACAGAGGAACACTGAAGCTTTCTTT	CASSLTQRNTEAFF
TRBJ1-5	NA	NA	TRBV4-3	TGCGCCAGCAGCCAAGAAAGGATACAGGGCAACGCCCTAATCGATCAGCCCCAGCATTTT	CASSQERIQGNALIDQPQHF
TRBJ2-7	few	NA	TRBV5-6	TGTGCCAGCAGCTTGGAATTTTCCCGGGACGGAGTAACCTACGAGCAGTACTTC	CASSLEFSRDGVTYEQYF
TRBJ2-3	many	TRBD2	TRBV4-1	TGCGCCAGCAGCCACCTAGCGGGCACAGATACGCAGTATTTT	CASSHLAGTDTQYF
TRBJ2-7	few	TRBD1	TRBV5-1	TGCGCCAGCAGCCCTCGAATTTCACAGGGGGCATCGGACGAGCAGTACTTC	CASSPRISQGASDEQYF
TRBJ2-7	few	NA	TRBV2	TGTGCCAGCAGTGAGTTCGAGCAGTACTTC	CASSEFEQYF
TRBJ2-3	few	TRBD2	TRBV3-1	TGTGCCAGCAGCCAAGACGGAACTAGCGGCCCTCACGATACGCAGTATTTT	CASSQDGTSGPHDTQYF
TRBJ2-4	NA	NA	TRBV10-2	TGCGCCAGCAGTGAGCCATCGGACTTGGCCAAAAACATTCAGTACTTC	CASSEPSDLAKNIQYF
TRBJ2-7	NA	TRBD2	TRBV29-1	TGCAGCGTCGAGACTAGCGGAGCCTACGAGCAGTACTTC	CSVETSGAYEQYF
TRBJ2-1	NA	TRBD1	TRBV27	TGTGCCAGTTCCGGGACAGTAATCTCCAAAGAGCAGTTCTTC	CASSGTVISKEQFF
TRBJ2-5	NA	TRBD2	TRBV6-6	TGTGCCAGCAGTACTACTAGCGCGCAAGGGACCCAGTACTTC	CASSTTSAQGTQYF
TRBJ1-5	many	NA	TRBV7-6	TGTGCCAGCAGCTTAGCGTACGGTCAGCCCCAGCATTTT	CASSLAYGQPQHF
TRBJ2-7	many	TRBD2	TRBV6-2/TRBV6-3	TGTGCCAGCAGTTATGGTGGCGGGAGGGACGAGCAGTACTTC	CASSYGGGRDEQYF
TRBJ2-7	few	NA	TRBV6-2/TRBV6-3	TGTGCCAGCAGTTACGATGTCGGAATCGAGGTTGAGCAGTACTTC	CASSYDVGIEVEQYF